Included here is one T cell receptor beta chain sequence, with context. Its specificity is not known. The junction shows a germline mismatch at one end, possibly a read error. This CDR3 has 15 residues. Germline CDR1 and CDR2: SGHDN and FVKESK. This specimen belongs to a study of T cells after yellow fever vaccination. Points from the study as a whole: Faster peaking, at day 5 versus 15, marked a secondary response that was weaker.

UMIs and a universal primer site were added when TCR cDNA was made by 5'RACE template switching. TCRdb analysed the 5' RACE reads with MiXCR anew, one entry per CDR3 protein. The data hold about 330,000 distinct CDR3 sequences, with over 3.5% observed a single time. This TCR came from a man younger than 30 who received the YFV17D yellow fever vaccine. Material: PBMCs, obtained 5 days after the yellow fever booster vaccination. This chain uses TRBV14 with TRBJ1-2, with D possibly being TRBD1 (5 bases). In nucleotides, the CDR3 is TGCGCCAGCAGCCAAGGGAACGGGGGGTTGGTTGGCTACACCTTC. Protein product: CASSQGNGGLVGYTF.